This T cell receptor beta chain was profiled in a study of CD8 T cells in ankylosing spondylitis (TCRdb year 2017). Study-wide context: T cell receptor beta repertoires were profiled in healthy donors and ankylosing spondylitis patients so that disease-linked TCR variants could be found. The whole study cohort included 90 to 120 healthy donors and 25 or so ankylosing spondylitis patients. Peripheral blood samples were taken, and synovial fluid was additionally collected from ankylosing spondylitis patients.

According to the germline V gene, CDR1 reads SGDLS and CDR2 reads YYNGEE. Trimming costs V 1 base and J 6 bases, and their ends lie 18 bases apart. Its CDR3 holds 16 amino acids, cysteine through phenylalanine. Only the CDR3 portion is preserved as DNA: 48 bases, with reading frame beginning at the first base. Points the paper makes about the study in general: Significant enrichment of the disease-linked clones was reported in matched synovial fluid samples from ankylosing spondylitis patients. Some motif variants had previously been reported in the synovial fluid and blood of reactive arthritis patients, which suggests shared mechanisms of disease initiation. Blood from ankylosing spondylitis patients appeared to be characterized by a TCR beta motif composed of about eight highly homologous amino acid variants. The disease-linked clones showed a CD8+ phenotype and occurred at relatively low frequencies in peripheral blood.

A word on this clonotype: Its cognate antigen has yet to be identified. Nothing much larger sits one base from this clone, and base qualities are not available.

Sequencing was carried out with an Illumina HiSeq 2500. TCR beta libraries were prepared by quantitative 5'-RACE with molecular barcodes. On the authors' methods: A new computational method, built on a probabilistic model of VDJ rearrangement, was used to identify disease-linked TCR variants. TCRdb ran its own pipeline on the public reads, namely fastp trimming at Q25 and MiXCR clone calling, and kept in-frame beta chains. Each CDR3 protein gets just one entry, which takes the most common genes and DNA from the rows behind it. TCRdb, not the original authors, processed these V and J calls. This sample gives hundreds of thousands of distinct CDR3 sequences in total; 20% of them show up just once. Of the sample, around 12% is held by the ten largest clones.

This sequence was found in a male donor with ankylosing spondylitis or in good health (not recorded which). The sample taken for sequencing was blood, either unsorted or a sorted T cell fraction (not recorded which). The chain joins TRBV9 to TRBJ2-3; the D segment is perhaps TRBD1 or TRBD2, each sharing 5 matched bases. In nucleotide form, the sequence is TGTGCCAGCAGCGTACTCCTCGGGGACGCCGGGGATACGCAGTATTTT. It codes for CASSVLLGDAGDTQYF.